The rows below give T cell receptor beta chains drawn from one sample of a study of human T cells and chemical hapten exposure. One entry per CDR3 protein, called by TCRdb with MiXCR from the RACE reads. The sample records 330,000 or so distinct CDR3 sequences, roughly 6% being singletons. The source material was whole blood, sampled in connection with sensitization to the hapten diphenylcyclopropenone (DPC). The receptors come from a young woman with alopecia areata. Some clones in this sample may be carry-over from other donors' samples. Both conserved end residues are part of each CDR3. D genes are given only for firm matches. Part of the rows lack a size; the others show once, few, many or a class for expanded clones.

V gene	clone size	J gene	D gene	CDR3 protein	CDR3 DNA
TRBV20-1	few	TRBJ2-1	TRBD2	CSAASGGSYNEQFF	TGCAGTGCTGCTAGCGGGGGGTCCTACAATGAGCAGTTCTTC
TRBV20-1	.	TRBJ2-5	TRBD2	CSASEPGGPETQYF	TGCAGTGCTAGTGAGCCGGGGGGGCCTGAGACCCAGTACTTC
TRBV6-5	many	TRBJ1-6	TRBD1	CASSDTGVSPLHF	TGTGCCAGCAGTGACACAGGGGTTTCACCCCTCCACTTT
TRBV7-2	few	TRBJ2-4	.	CASSFTNIQYF	TGTGCCAGCAGCTTTACTAACATTCAGTACTTC
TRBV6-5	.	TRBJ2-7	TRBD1	CASSLTGAYEQYF	TGTGCCAGCAGTTTAACAGGGGCCTACGAGCAGTACTTC
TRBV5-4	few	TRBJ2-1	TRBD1	CASSLARDRGGDNEQFF	TGTGCCAGCAGCTTGGCGAGGGACAGGGGGGGGGACAATGAGCAGTTCTTC
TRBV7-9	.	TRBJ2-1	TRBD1	CASSFIGTGKTEQFF	TGTGCCAGCAGCTTTATTGGGACAGGGAAGACTGAGCAGTTCTTC
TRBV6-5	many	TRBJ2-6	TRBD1	CASSYSIMGQIPSGANVLTF	TGTGCCAGCAGTTACTCGATTATGGGACAGATTCCCTCTGGGGCCAACGTCCTGACTTTC
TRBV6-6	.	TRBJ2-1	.	CASTQRGAIYNEQFF	TGTGCCAGCACCCAACGTGGCGCGATCTACAATGAGCAGTTCTTC
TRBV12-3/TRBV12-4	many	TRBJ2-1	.	CASSLLGNEQFF	TGTGCCAGCAGTTTATTGGGGAATGAGCAGTTCTTC
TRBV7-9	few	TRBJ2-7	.	CASSFGGENEQYF	TGTGCCAGCAGCTTTGGAGGAGAGAACGAGCAGTACTTC
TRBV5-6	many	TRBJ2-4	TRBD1	CASSLMVDRENIQYF	TGTGCCAGCAGCTTGATGGTTGACAGGGAAAACATTCAGTACTTC
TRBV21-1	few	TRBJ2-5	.	CASSKYPWDYRQETQYF	TGTGCCAGCAGCAAATATCCCTGGGACTACCGCCAAGAGACCCAGTACTTC
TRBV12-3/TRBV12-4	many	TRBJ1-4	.	CASSFGVGDEKLFF	TGTGCCAGCAGTTTTGGGGTTGGGGATGAAAAACTGTTTTTT
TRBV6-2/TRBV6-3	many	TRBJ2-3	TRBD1	CASSRDRVTQYF	TGTGCCAGCAGTCGGGACAGGGTTACGCAGTATTTT
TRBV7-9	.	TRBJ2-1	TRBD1	CASSQGQGRGNEQFF	TGTGCCAGCAGCCAAGGACAGGGAAGGGGCAATGAGCAGTTCTTC
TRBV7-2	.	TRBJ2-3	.	CASSLVRSDTQYF	TGTGCCAGCAGCTTAGTAAGGTCAGATACGCAGTATTTT
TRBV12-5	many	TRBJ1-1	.	CASGSATYHTEAFF	TGTGCTAGTGGTTCAGCCACCTACCACACTGAAGCTTTCTTT
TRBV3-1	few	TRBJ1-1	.	CASSQGSLSGTEAFF	TGTGCCAGCAGCCAAGGTAGCCTCTCGGGCACTGAAGCTTTCTTT
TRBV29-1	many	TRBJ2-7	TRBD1	CSVVGLGRGFYEQYF	TGCAGCGTCGTTGGACTCGGCAGGGGGTTTTACGAGCAGTACTTC
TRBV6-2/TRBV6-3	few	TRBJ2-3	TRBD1	CASSRGQGRPDTQYF	TGTGCCAGTAGTCGTGGACAGGGTAGGCCAGATACGCAGTATTTT
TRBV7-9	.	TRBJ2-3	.	CASSLERGADTQYF	TGTGCCAGCAGCTTAGAACGGGGAGCAGATACGCAGTATTTT
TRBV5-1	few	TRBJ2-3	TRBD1	CASSVQGARGTDTQYF	TGCGCCAGCAGCGTACAGGGGGCGCGGGGCACAGATACGCAGTATTTT
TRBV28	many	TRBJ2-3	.	CASRGATDTQYF	TGTGCCAGCAGAGGGGCCACAGATACGCAGTATTTT
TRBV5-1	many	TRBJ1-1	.	CASSQGISGRVDEAFF	TGCGCCAGCAGCCAAGGGATTAGTGGCAGGGTGGATGAAGCTTTCTTT
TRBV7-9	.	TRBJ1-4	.	CASSFESGANEKLFF	TGTGCCAGCAGCTTCGAATCAGGGGCAAATGAAAAACTGTTTTTT
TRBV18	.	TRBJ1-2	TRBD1	CASSPSNRGLIYTF	TGTGCCAGCTCACCAAGTAACAGGGGGTTGATCTACACCTTC
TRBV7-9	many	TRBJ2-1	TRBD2	CASALGGGTYNEQFF	TGTGCCAGCGCACTGGGGGGAGGGACCTACAATGAGCAGTTCTTC
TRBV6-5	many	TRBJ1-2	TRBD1	CASSYPLTGGEYGYTF	TGTGCCAGCAGTTACCCCCTGACAGGGGGGGAATATGGCTACACCTTC
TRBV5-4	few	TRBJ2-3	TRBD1	CASSLTFGTASTDTQYF	TGTGCCAGCAGCTTGACTTTTGGGACAGCCAGCACAGATACGCAGTATTTT
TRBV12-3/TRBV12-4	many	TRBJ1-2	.	CASAMGADGGRYGYTF	TGTGCCTCCGCCATGGGGGCTGACGGGGGCCGATATGGCTACACCTTC
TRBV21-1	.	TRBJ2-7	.	CASSLRQRDRLREQYF	TGTGCCAGCAGCCTCCGCCAGAGAGACAGGCTAAGGGAGCAGTACTTC
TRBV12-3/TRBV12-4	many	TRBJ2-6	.	CASTRTNVLTF	TGTGCCAGCACTAGGACCAACGTCCTGACTTTC
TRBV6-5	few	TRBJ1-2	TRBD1	CASSYPQGAAYGYTF	TGTGCCAGCAGTTACCCACAGGGGGCTGCCTATGGCTACACCTTC
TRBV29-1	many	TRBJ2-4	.	CSVVPVSEGAKNIQYF	TGCAGCGTTGTGCCGGTGTCAGAGGGCGCCAAAAACATTCAGTACTTC
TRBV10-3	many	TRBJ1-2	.	CAISTDSTYGYTF	TGTGCCATCAGTACGGACAGCACCTATGGCTACACCTTC
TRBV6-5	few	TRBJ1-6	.	CASSYDSNILYNSPLHF	TGTGCCAGCAGTTACGACAGCAACATTCTCTATAATTCACCCCTCCACTTT
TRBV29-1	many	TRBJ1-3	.	CSVEGAGGNTIYF	TGCAGCGTTGAAGGGGCCGGGGGAAACACCATATATTTT
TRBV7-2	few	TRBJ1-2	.	CASSLGSYVGGYTF	TGTGCCAGCAGCTTAGGATCTTACGTCGGGGGCTACACCTTC
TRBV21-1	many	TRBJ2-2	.	CASSKVRHTGELFF	TGTGCCAGCAGCAAAGTTCGGCATACCGGGGAGCTGTTTTTT
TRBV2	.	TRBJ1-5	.	CASKVQGDQPQHF	TGTGCCAGCAAGGTCCAGGGAGATCAGCCCCAGCATTTT
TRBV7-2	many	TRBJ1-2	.	CASSLSSTYGYTF	TGTGCCAGCAGCTTGTCTTCCACGTATGGCTACACCTTC
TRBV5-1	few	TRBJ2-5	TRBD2	CASSLDQGGETQYF	TGCGCCAGCAGCTTGGACCAGGGAGGGGAGACCCAGTACTTC
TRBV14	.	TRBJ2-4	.	CASSQDDPTGTKNIQYF	TGTGCCAGCAGCCAAGACGATCCGACCGGGACGAAAAACATTCAGTACTTC
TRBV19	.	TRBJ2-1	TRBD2	CASSVTSWYNEQFF	TGTGCCAGTAGTGTGACTAGCTGGTACAATGAGCAGTTCTTC
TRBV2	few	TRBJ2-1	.	CASSEDSYNEQFF	TGTGCCAGCAGTGAGGACTCCTACAATGAGCAGTTCTTC
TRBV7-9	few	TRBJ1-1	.	CASSLGAPGTEAFF	TGTGCCAGCAGCTTAGGAGCCCCCGGGACTGAAGCTTTCTTT
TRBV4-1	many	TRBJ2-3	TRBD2	CASSRIGTMGRNTQYF	TGCGCCAGCAGCCGGATAGGGACTATGGGGCGAAATACGCAGTATTTT
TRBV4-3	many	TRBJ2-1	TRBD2	CASSQDRQAGVIFHNEQFF	TGCGCCAGCAGCCAAGATAGGCAAGCGGGGGTTATTTTCCACAATGAGCAGTTCTTC
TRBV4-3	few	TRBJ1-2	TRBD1	CASSQADRGFGYTF	TGCGCCAGCAGCCAAGCTGACAGGGGATTTGGCTACACCTTC
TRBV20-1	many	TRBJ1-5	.	CSASARVGNQPQHF	TGCAGTGCTAGTGCCAGGGTGGGCAATCAGCCCCAGCATTTT
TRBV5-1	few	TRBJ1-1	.	CASSLARGDEAFF	TGCGCCAGCAGCTTGGCGCGGGGGGATGAAGCTTTCTTT
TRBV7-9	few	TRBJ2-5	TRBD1	CASSLKGQKETQYF	TGTGCCAGCAGCTTAAAGGGACAGAAAGAGACCCAGTACTTC